The 20 T cell receptor beta chains given below trace back to one sample, sequenced in a study of T cell changes during pregnancy in multiple sclerosis. Method: immunoSEQ multiplex PCR; TCRdb's copy keeps in-frame clones and lacks some. The sample shows 45,000 or so clones, approximately 91% of them seen only once. Sequencing input: PBMCs (not recorded whether the cells were cultured). The receptors were sampled from a female donor with multiple sclerosis, enrolled in a pregnancy study.

The rearrangement uses TRBV28 and TRBJ2-7; 10 positions match TRBD2. The CDR3 sequence is 13 residues long. The ends lost 6 bases at V and 7 bases at J; junction bases unmatched: 6. The germline gives CDR1 MDHEN, CDR2 SYDVKM. The CDR3 DNA sequence: TGTGCCAGCAGCCTAGCGGGAGCTCGGGAGCAGTACTTC. It codes for CASSLAGAREQYF.

The rearrangement uses TRBV27 and TRBJ2-7, with 8 nucleotides matching TRBD1. Germline V gene data show CDR1 as MNHEY and CDR2 as SMNVEV (reference sequence). Trimming at V came to 6 bases and at J to 5 bases, leaving 12 bases not matched to a gene. The CDR3 consists of 15 residues. CDR3 sequence reads: CASSSGQGRRDEQYF. The CDR3 DNA reads TGTGCCAGCAGCTCCGGACAGGGTCGGAGGGACGAGCAGTACTTC.

This chain links TRBV13 with TRBJ2-7, with 7 bases matching TRBD2. The CDR3 totals 17 residues. Germline CDR1 and CDR2: PRHDT and FYEKMQ (reference sequence). After removal of 2 bases from V and 0 bases from J, the junction contained 10 bases not matched to a gene. The CDR3, as DNA: TGTGCCAGCAGCTTACTAGCGGAGGCAAGGGACTCCTACGAGCAGTACTTC. It encodes CASSLLAEARDSYEQYF.

V is TRBV9 and J is TRBJ2-2; maybe TRBD1 (6 bases). The CDR3 is 15 residues long. Per germline, CDR1 SGDLS and CDR2 YYNGEE. V lost 4 bases and J lost 0, with 10 bases in between. CDR3 sequence reads: CASSSTGSNTGELFF. Here the CDR3 DNA reads TGTGCCAGCAGCTCCACAGGGTCGAACACCGGGGAGCTGTTTTTT.

The V call is TRBV11-2, the J call TRBJ1-4; 11 bases are a match to TRBD1. V lost 5 bases, J lost 8 bases, and 7 bases stayed unmatched. In germline, CDR1 is SGHAT, CDR2 FQNNGV. CDR3 length: 15 amino acids. The CDR3 loop reads CASSPGQGAGEKLFF. The DNA of the CDR3 is TGTGCCAGCAGCCCCGGACAGGGGGCAGGGGAAAAACTGTTTTTT.

This clone was seen a single time. V and J are TRBV13 and TRBJ2-7, with 7 bases lining up with TRBD2. The CDR3 spans 14 residues. V was pared by 4 bases and J by 0 bases, with 3 bases of the junction left unmatched. The germline V gene has CDR1 PRHDT and CDR2 FYEKMQ (reference sequence). The CDR3 coding sequence is TGTGCCAGCAGCTCCTGGGACTACTCCTACGAGCAGTACTTC. Protein: CASSSWDYSYEQYF. The variable domain in full, completed from reference TRBV13 and TRBJ2-7, reads AAGVIQSPRHLIKEKRETATLKCYPIPRHDTVYWYQQGPGQDPQFLISFYEKMQSDKGSIPDRFSAQQFSDYHSELNMSSLELGDSALYFCASSSWDYSYEQYFGPGTRLTVT.

Only one count was recorded for this clone. The V and J genes are TRBV6-1 and TRBJ2-6; D is undetermined. This CDR3 has 14 residues. Trimming removed 2 bases from V and 2 bases from J, with 4 bases in between. Germline V CDR1 and CDR2: MNHNS, SASEGT. CDR3 nucleotides: TGTGCCAGCAGTGAACAAACTGGGGCCAACGTCCTGACTTTC. Amino acids: CASSEQTGANVLTF.

The genes are TRBV5-5 and TRBJ2-1; TRBD2 matches 10 bases. The CDR3 runs 16 residues. The trim removed 0 bases at V and 5 bases at J, leaving 5 bases unmatched. From germline, CDR1 is SGHKS and CDR2 YYEKEE (reference sequence). CDR3 sequence reads: CASSLASGSSHNEQFF. As DNA, the CDR3 is TGTGCCAGCAGCTTGGCTAGCGGGAGTTCCCACAATGAGCAGTTCTTC.

The chain links TRBV30 to TRBJ2-2; the match to TRBD2 covers 7 bases. Trimming took 1 base from V and 7 from J; bases not matched to a gene: 24. Germline V CDR1 and CDR2: GTSNPN, SVGIG (reference sequence). CDR3 length: 20 amino acids. Here the CDR3 reads CAWSEDPQAYGRRKGGELFF. The CDR3 nucleotides are TGTGCCTGGAGTGAAGATCCACAAGCCTACGGGAGGAGGAAAGGCGGGGAGCTGTTTTTT.

The chain joins TRBV30 to TRBJ1-5; no reliable D call. The CDR3 runs to 14 residues. In germline, CDR1 is GTSNPN, CDR2 SVGIG (reference sequence). V lost 1 base and J 8 bases, leaving 15 bases between the germline ends. The CDR3 DNA sequence: TGTGCCTGGAGTGGTCCCCTCGATGGAGAGCCCCAGCATTTT. It encodes CAWSGPLDGEPQHF.

The gene calls are TRBV29-1 and TRBJ2-5; perhaps TRBD2 as D (6 bases). Per germline, CDR1 SQVTM and CDR2 ANQGSEA. The CDR3 contains 13 residues. The V and J ends lost 2 bases and 4 bases respectively, with 11 bases between them. CDR3 bases: TGCAGCGTTGAATCGGGAGCGGCAGAGACCCAGTACTTC. It translates to CSVESGAAETQYF.

The chain employs TRBV11-2 and TRBJ2-5, with 7 nucleotides matching TRBD2. CDR1 and CDR2 (germline): SGHAT, FQNNGV. V gave up 4 bases and J gave up 4 bases; unmatched junction bases: 9. This CDR3 is built from 15 residues. The CDR3 sequence: CASSSSRGRGETQYF. DNA of the CDR3: TGTGCCAGCAGCTCCTCGCGCGGGAGAGGAGAGACCCAGTACTTC.

This chain uses TRBV7-6 with TRBJ2-7; no firm D call. Per germline, CDR1 SGHVS and CDR2 FNYEAQ. CDR3 length: 17 amino acids. The V end was cut by 5 bases, the J end by 5 bases, with 25 bases between. The CDR3 nucleotides read TGTGCCAGCAGCCCGCCCGATGGCAGTTTGGTTGAGGACGAGCAGTACTTC. Translation: CASSPPDGSLVEDEQYF.

For the CDR3, the DNA is TGTGCCAGCTCACCACGATTAAGGACGAGTGATTTCCAGTTCTTC. Translating gives CASSPRLRTSDFQFF. The chain carries TRBV18 and TRBJ2-1; D gene ambiguous. The CDR3 is 15 residues long. The germline gives CDR1 KGHSH, CDR2 LQKENI. V shed 1 base and J shed 13 bases, with 20 bases lying between them.

This chain links TRBV9 with TRBJ1-2; no firm D call. This CDR3 has 14 residues. The V gene's germline CDR1 is SGDLS and CDR2 YYNGEE. The V and J ends lost 4 bases and 4 bases respectively, with 14 bases between them. The CDR3 protein is CASSTLGEVYGYTF. DNA for the CDR3: TGTGCCAGCAGCACCCTTGGGGAAGTCTATGGCTACACCTTC.

The genes are TRBV29-1 and TRBJ1-1; D uncertain. Deletions cut 2 bases from V and 0 bases from J, with 10 bases between. Germline CDR1 is SQVTM and CDR2 is ANQGSEA. The CDR3 consists of 14 residues. CDR3 protein: CSVERDLMNTEAFF. CDR3 coding DNA: TGCAGCGTTGAAAGAGACTTAATGAACACTGAAGCTTTCTTT.

The CDR3 coding sequence is TGCGCCAGCAGCTGGGGGGGATCCAAAAACATTCAGTACTTC. This translates into CASSWGGSKNIQYF. The chain employs TRBV4-1 and TRBJ2-4; 7 bases fit TRBD2. The V segment lost 5 bases and the J segment 2 bases; nucleotides outside the gene matches: 3. Per the germline V gene, CDR1 is MGHRA and CDR2 is YSYEKL. CDR3 length equals 14 residues.

V gene TRBV7-9 combines with J gene TRBJ1-5; D remains ambiguous. With 3 bases removed from V and 5 bases from J, the gap between germline ends came to 8 bases. This CDR3 has 13 residues. CDR1 and CDR2 (germline): SEHNR, FQNEAQ (reference sequence). CDR3 DNA sequence: TGTGCCAGCAGCTTCCAGGAGGATCAGCCCCAGCATTTT. This gives the protein CASSFQEDQPQHF.

The chain combines TRBV6-5 with TRBJ2-7, with TRBD1 matching 8 bases. Per the germline V gene, CDR1 is MNHEY and CDR2 is SVGAGI. The CDR3 is made up of 14 amino acids. V was pared by 6 bases and J by 2 bases, with 6 bases of the junction left unmatched. DNA for the CDR3: TGTGCCAGCAGCCCCGAGACAGGGGCCTACGAGCAGTACTTC. Protein: CASSPETGAYEQYF.

The rearrangement joins TRBV5-1 to TRBJ2-3, with 9 bases that match TRBD2. The CDR3 totals 17 residues. The V segment lost 3 bases and the J segment 2 bases; nucleotides outside the gene matches: 10. Germline V CDR1 and CDR2: SGHRS, YFSETQ. This CDR3 is CASSSGLAGFITDTQYF. The CDR3 DNA follows: TGCGCCAGCAGCTCGGGACTAGCCGGCTTTATCACAGATACGCAGTATTTT.